Reported below is one T cell receptor beta chain. This sample is part of a study of T cell changes during pregnancy in multiple sclerosis. Sequencing was performed with immunoSEQ multiplex PCR; in TCRdb, only in-frame clones are kept and a portion is missing. The sample lists 19,000 or so clones; around 89% were seen once. CDR3 size: 14 residues. After removal of 5 bases from V and 4 bases from J, the junction contained 6 bases not matched to a gene. Germline V gene data show CDR1 as KGHSH and CDR2 as LQKENI. The sample here was CD4+ T cells from peripheral blood mononuclear cells, taken in the first trimester of pregnancy. The chain couples TRBV18 to TRBJ1-1; 8 bases match TRBD1. This receptor was identified in a female donor in good health, enrolled as a control in a pregnancy study. CDR3 DNA: TGTGCCAGCTCATGGGGCGACAGGGGCACTGAAGCTTTCTTT. This encodes CASSWGDRGTEAFF.